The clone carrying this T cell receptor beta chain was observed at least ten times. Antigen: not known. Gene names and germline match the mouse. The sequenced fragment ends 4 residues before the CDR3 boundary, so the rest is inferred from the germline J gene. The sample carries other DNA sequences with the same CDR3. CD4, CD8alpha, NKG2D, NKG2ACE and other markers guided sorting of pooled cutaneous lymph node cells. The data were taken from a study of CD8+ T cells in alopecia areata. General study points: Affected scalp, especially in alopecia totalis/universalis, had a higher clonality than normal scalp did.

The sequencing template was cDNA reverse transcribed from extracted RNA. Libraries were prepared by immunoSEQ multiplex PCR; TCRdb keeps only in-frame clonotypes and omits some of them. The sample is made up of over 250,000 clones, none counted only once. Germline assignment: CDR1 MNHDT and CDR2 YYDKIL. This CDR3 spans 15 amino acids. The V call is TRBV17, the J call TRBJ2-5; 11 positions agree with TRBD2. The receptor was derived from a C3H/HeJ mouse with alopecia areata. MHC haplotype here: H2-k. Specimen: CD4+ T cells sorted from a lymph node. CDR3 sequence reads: CASSPGTGGRDTQYF. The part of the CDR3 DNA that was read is TGTGCTAGCAGTCCCGGGACTGGGGGAAGGGAC.